This is a list of T cell receptor beta chains from one sample in a study of T cell responses to AZD1222 COVID-19 vaccine. Profiled with immunoSEQ multiplex PCR; TCRdb holds only in-frame clones, not every one. Of 160,000 or so clones listed, about nine tenths are singletons. This sample comprised peripheral blood, obtained on day 0 of AZD1222 vaccination. The receptor set was obtained from an adult in good health. CDR3s leave out the opening cysteine and the closing phenylalanine or tryptophan.

j_call	v_call	cdr3_aa
TRBJ2-1	TRBV27	ASSLWSGRARRLSYNEQF
TRBJ1-1	TRBV18	ASSREQNTEAF
TRBJ1-1	TRBV5-1	ASRPWGGHTEAF
TRBJ2-3	TRBV7-3	ASSSASGGTDTQY
TRBJ2-7	TRBV28	ASRGGANEQY
TRBJ2-1	TRBV5-4	ASSQDRGFYNEQF
TRBJ1-6	TRBV7-2	ASSSPGQGVGSLH
TRBJ1-1	TRBV7-9	ASSLNQGTEAF
TRBJ1-3	TRBV4-3	ASSQDRYRDISGNTIY
TRBJ2-2	TRBV6-5	ASSREVNTGELF
TRBJ2-3	TRBV5-1	ASSLVATTSTDTQY
TRBJ1-3	TRBV7-8	ASSLGQENTIY
TRBJ2-3	TRBV4-2	ASSPELTAGAGDTQY
TRBJ2-7	TRBV15	ATSTRGYRGRSYEQY
TRBJ1-2	TRBV28	ASSSGQGAYGYT
TRBJ2-7	TRBV4-2	ASSQEAGGYYEQY
TRBJ2-7	TRBV27	ASSIGSGGYEQY
TRBJ1-5	TRBV18	ASSPGNNQPQH
TRBJ1-1	TRBV29-1	SVELYSEAF
TRBJ2-3	TRBV28	ASSLSGPPYTDTQY
TRBJ2-7	TRBV4-1	ASSHREAGGYEQY
TRBJ2-2	TRBV5-5	ASSLELAGRLNTGELF
TRBJ1-2	TRBV28	ASSFETPNYGYT
TRBJ2-1	TRBV15	ATSATQGARNSEQF
TRBJ2-3	TRBV2	ASRTLDTGGDTQY
TRBJ2-1	TRBV11-2	ASSLAPDRRQGAKQF